This TCR beta chain was recovered during a study of control samples from healthy donors and cancer patients. The ends were cut back, 1 base at V and 5 bases at J, with 17 bases in the middle. The CDR3 extends over 16 amino acids. Germline assignment: CDR1 SGHTA and CDR2 FQGNSA. Libraries were prepared by immunoSEQ multiplex PCR; TCRdb keeps only in-frame clonotypes and omits some of them. The profile shows about 89,000 clones, 85% of them singletons. V is TRBV7-2 and J is TRBJ1-1, with D tentatively TRBD1 (5 bases). The clonotype was recovered from a woman aged 40 to 50 in good health. The material sequenced was blood. The CDR3 DNA reads as TGTGCCAGCAGCTTAGGGACACAGGCTCTGGGGACTGAAGCTTTCTTT. Its translation: CASSLGTQALGTEAFF.